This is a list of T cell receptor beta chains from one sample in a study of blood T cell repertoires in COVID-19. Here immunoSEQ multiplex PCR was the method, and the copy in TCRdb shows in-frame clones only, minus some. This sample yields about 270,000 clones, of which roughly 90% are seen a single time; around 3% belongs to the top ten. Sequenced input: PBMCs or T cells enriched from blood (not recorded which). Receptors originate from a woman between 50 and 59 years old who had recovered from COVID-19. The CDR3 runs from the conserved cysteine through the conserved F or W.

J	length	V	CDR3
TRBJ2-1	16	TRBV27	CASSSKTSGRAWRQFF
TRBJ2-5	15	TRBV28	CASSITARPQETQYF
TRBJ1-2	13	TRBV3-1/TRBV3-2	CASSQQGWYGYTF
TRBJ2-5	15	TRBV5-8	CASSPQGGIQETQYF
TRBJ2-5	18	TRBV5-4	CASSWGGRTLGIRETQYF
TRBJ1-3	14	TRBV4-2	CASSLDSSGNTIYF
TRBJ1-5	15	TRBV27	CASSPSQGYSQPQHF
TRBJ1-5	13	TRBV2	CASSRDRDQPQHF
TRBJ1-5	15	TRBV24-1	CATSGGGNSNQPQHF
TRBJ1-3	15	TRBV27	CASSRDRDPGNTIYF